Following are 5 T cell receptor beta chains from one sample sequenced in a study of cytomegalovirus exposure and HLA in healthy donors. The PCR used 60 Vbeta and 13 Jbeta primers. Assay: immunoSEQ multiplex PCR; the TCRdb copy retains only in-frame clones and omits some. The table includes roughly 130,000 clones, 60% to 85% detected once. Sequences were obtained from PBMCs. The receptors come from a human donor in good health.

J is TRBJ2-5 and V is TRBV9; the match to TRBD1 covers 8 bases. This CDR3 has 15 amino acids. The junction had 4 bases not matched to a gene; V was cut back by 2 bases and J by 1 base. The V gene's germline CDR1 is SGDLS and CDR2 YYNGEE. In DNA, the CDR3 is TGTGCCAGCAGCGTGGACAGGGCGCCCCAAGAGACCCAGTACTTC. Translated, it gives CASSVDRAPQETQYF.

The CDR3 region has the DNA TGTGCCAGCTCACCACAGGGAGAGAACACTGAAGCTTTCTTT. This translates into CASSPQGENTEAFF. V gene TRBV18 combines with J gene TRBJ1-1; D ambiguous. This CDR3 is built from 14 residues. V was cut by 1 base and J by 1 base, with 7 bases left in between. Looked up from germline, CDR1 is KGHSH and CDR2 is LQKENI.

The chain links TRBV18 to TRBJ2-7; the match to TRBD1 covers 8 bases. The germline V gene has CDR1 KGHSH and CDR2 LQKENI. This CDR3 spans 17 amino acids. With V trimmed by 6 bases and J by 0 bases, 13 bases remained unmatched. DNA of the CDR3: TGTGCCAGCTCTCCCGGGACAGGCCTAGCCCGCTCCTACGAGCAGTACTTC. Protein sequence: CASSPGTGLARSYEQYF.

The CDR3 is CASIGGPYGYTF. The CDR3 DNA sequence: TGTGCCAGCATAGGGGGCCCCTATGGCTACACCTTC. The chain joins TRBV28 to TRBJ1-2, with TRBD1 identical over 7 bases. The CDR3 runs to 12 residues. Germline CDR1 reads MDHEN; CDR2 reads SYDVKM. Trimming took 7 bases from V and 4 from J; bases not matched to a gene: 3.

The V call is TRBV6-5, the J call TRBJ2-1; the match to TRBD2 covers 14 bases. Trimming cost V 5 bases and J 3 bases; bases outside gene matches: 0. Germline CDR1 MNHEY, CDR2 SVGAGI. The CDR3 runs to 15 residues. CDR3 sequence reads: CASSGLAGGYNEQFF. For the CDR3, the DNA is TGTGCCAGCAGTGGACTAGCGGGGGGCTACAATGAGCAGTTCTTC.